The clone carrying this T cell receptor (beta chain) was detected only a few times. As yet, its antigen is unknown. Trimming removed 5 bases from V and 4 bases from J; junction bases left unmatched: 9. The CDR3 spans 15 residues. CDR1 is MNHEY, CDR2 SVGEGT, per germline. The entry originates in a study of T-cell memory formation after mild COVID-19. Regarding the study as a whole: Some clones that responded were present in memory (sampled pre-infection), which suggests cross-reactive memory joined.

TCRdb reanalysed the 5' RACE reads using MiXCR and keeps one entry per CDR3 protein. Among some 210,000 distinct CDR3 sequences, under 12% were seen once, and the ten largest hold around 3.3%. The sequencing sample was made of PBMCs or a T cell subset sorted from them (not recorded which). This TCR came from a man in his late teens or twenties who had mild COVID-19 (a few samples of this study predate the infection). Cell type and time point are not known. This chain uses TRBV6-2 or TRBV6-3 with TRBJ2-5, with TRBD2 matching over 8 bases. This chain's CDR3 is CASSRGGGSGETQYF. CDR3 in DNA: TGTGCCAGCAGTCGAGGCGGGGGGTCGGGAGAGACCCAGTACTTC.